The 2 T cell receptor beta chains given below trace back to one sample, sequenced in a study of T cell responses to AZD1222 COVID-19 vaccine. The method was immunoSEQ multiplex PCR; TCRdb's version includes in-frame clones alone and lacks a portion of them. The sample records about 97,000 clones, about 88% being singletons. Sequencing was performed on peripheral blood, taken on day 0 of AZD1222 vaccination. Receptor source: an adult in good health.

This clone was found a few times. The V call is TRBV19, the J call TRBJ1-2; weak D call: TRBD1 (5 bases). This CDR3 is built from 14 residues. Per germline, CDR1 LNHDA and CDR2 SQIVND (reference sequence). Deletions cut 3 bases from V and 5 bases from J, with 13 bases between. This CDR3 reads CASSISVGQYGYTF. CDR3 nucleotide sequence: TGTGCCAGTAGTATCTCGGTGGGGCAATATGGCTACACCTTC. The entire variable domain, with the rest obtained from reference TRBV19 and TRBJ1-2, is as follows: DGGITQSPKYLFRKEGQNVTLSCEQNLNHDAMYWYRQDPGQGLRLIYYSQIVNDFQKGDIAEGYSVSREKKESFPLTVTSAQKNPTAFYLCASSISVGQYGYTFGSGTRLTVV.

V usage is TRBV19 and J usage is TRBJ2-1; possibly TRBD1 or TRBD2 for D (5 bases each). This CDR3 has 15 amino acids. Trimming removed 3 bases from V and 6 bases from J, with 15 bases in between. Per germline, CDR1 LNHDA and CDR2 SQIVND (reference sequence). The CDR3 bases are TGTGCCAGTAGTATCGGGGCCTCTCCCTCCAATGAGCAGTTCTTC. Encoded protein: CASSIGASPSNEQFF.